The entry below gives a single T cell receptor beta chain sequence along with its context. V shed 5 bases and J shed 4 bases, with 6 bases lying between them. The CDR3 is 12 amino acids. Germline CDR1 reads LNHDA; CDR2 reads SQIVND (reference sequence). Treatment noted: some 20 received Ad26.COV2.S at low or high dose, single or two shots; 5 received placebo; per-sample allocation not given. The investigators took samples on day 63 after the first vaccine or placebo injection. This sample was included in a study of Ad26.COV2.S vaccination and SARS-CoV-2 variants. Measured with immunoSEQ multiplex PCR; TCRdb has only the in-frame clones, and not every one. The sample holds approximately 360,000 clones, around 82% seen once.

This sequence joins TRBV19 and TRBJ1-5; D is uncertain. The receptor was isolated from a person aged 18 to 65 who received the Ad26.COV2.S COVID-19 vaccine or a placebo. The sequences come from peripheral blood, collected in a trial of Ad26.COV2.S vaccine versus placebo. CDR3: CASSPANQPQHF. CDR3 nucleotides: TGTGCCAGTAGTCCCGCAAATCAGCCCCAGCATTTT.